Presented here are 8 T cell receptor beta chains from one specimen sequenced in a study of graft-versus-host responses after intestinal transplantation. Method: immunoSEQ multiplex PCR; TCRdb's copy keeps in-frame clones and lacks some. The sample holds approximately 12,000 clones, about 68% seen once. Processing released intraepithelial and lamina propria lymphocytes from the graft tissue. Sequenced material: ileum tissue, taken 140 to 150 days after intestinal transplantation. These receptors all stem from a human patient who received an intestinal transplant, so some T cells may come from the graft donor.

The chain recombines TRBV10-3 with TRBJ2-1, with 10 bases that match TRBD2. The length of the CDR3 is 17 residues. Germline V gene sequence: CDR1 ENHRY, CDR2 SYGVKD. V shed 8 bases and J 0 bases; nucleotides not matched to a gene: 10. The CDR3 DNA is TGTGCCATCGGTAAGGAGCGGGAGGGGAGCTCCTACAATGAGCAGTTCTTC. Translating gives CAIGKEREGSSYNEQFF.

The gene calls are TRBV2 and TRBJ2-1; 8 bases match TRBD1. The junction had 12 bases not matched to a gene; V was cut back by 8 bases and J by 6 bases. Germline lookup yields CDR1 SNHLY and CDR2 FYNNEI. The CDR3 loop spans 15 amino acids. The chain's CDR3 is CASCQDRVGGNEQFF. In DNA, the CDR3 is TGTGCCAGCTGCCAGGACAGGGTGGGAGGCAATGAGCAGTTCTTC.

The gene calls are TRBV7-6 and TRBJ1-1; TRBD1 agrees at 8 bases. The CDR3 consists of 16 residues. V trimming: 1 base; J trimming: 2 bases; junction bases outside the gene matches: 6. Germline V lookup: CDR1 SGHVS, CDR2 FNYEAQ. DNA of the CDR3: TGTGCCAGCAGCTTAGGTGGACAGGGAATTAACACTGAAGCTTTCTTT. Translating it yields CASSLGGQGINTEAFF. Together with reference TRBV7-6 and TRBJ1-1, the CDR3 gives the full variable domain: GAGVSQSPRYKVTKRGQDVALRCDPISGHVSLYWYRQALGQGPEFLTYFNYEAQQDKSGLPNDRFSAERPEGSISTLTIQRTEQRDSAMYRCASSLGGQGINTEAFFGQGTRLTVV.

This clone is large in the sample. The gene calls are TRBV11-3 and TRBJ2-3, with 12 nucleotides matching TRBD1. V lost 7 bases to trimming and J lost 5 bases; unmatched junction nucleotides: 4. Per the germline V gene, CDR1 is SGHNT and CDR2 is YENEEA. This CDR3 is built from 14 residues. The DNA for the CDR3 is TGTGCCAGCACAGGGGACAGGGGGCGAGATACGCAGTATTTT. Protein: CASTGDRGRDTQYF.

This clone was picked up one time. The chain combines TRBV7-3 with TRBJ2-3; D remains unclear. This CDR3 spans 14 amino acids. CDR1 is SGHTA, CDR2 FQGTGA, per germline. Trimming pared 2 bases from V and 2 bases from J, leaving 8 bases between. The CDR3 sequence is CASSLVPNTDTQYF. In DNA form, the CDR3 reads TGTGCCAGCAGCTTAGTTCCCAACACAGATACGCAGTATTTT.

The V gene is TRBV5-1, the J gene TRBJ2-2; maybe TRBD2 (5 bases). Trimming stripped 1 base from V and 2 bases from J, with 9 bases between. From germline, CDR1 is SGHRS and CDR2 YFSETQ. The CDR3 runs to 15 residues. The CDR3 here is CASSLLAGNTGELFF. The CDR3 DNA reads TGCGCCAGCAGCTTGCTAGCTGGAAACACCGGGGAGCTGTTTTTT.

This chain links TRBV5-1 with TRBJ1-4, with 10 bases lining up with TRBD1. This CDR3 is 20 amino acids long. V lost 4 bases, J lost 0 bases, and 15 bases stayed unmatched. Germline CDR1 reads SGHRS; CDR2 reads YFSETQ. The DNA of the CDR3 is TGCGCCAGCAGCCCAAACCCCGGGACAGGGGTTCCTGCAACTAATGAAAAACTGTTTTTT. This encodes CASSPNPGTGVPATNEKLFF.

The CDR3 DNA reads TGTGCCATCGCCCGGACAGGTCCCAATCAGCCCCAGCATTTT. This encodes CAIARTGPNQPQHF. J is TRBJ1-5 and V is TRBV10-3, with 7 bases lining up with TRBD1. In germline, CDR1 is ENHRY, CDR2 SYGVKD. The V and J ends lost 8 bases and 3 bases, in that order; junction bases with no gene match: 7. This CDR3 contains 14 residues.